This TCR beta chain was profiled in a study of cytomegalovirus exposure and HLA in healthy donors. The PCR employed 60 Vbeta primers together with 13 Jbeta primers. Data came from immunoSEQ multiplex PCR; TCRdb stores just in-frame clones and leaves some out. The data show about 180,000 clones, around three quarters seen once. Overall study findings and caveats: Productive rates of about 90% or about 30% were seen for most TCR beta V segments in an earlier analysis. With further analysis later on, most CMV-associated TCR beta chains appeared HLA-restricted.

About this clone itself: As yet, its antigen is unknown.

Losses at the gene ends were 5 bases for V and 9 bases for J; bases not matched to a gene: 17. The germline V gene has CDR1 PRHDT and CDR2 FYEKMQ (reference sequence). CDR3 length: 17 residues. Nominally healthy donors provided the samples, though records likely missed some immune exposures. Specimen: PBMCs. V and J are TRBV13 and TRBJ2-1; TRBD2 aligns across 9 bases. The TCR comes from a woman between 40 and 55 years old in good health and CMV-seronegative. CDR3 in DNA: TGTGCCAGCAGCCGTTATAGCGGGAGTCAAAGGGGTGGTGAGCAGTTCTTC. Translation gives CASSRYSGSQRGGEQFF.